Below, 14 T cell receptor beta chains from the same sample are listed, as sequenced in a study of T cells after yellow fever vaccination. TCRdb independently ran MiXCR on the 5' RACE reads; one entry per CDR3 protein. The sample shows fewer than 350,000 distinct CDR3 sequences, 8.7% of them seen only once. The material was PBMCs, obtained on the day of the first yellow fever vaccination. These receptors were collected from a young man who received the YFV17D yellow fever vaccine.

V usage is TRBV6-1 and J usage is TRBJ2-2; D is unresolved. The germline CDR1 and CDR2 sequences are MNHNS and SASEGT. V was shortened by 3 bases and J by 0 bases, with 8 bases between the two germline ends. There are 15 residues in the CDR3. Written as DNA, the CDR3 is TGTGCCAGCAGTGACCGGGCTGCGAACACCGGGGAGCTGTTTTTT. This translates into CASSDRAANTGELFF.

The V call is TRBV5-1, the J call TRBJ2-3, with a possible D match to TRBD2 (6 bases). Germline CDR1 and CDR2: SGHRS and YFSETQ. V lost 0 bases to trimming and J lost 1 base, with 15 bases between them. The CDR3 sequence is 17 residues long. CDR3 in DNA: TGCGCCAGCAGCTTGGTTCCGACGGGGGTCGGCACAGATACGCAGTATTTT. Amino acids: CASSLVPTGVGTDTQYF.

Only a few counts were recorded for this clonotype. The V and J genes are TRBV7-6 and TRBJ1-4; D not certain. CDR3 length: 16 amino acids. V lost 7 bases, J lost 8 bases, and 23 bases lay in between. The germline V gene encodes CDR1 SGHVS and CDR2 FNYEAQ. The CDR3 sequence is CASTRFRKGTREKLFF. The CDR3 DNA is TGTGCCAGCACTCGTTTTCGGAAGGGTACGAGAGAAAAACTGTTTTTT.

This clonotype has at least ten counts. J is TRBJ2-5 and V is TRBV12-3 or TRBV12-4; D is ambiguous. V was cut by 2 bases and J by 2 bases, with 9 bases left in between. The CDR3 totals 14 residues. The CDR3 protein is CASSLNWIQETQYF. For the CDR3, the DNA is TGTGCCAGCAGTTTAAACTGGATACAAGAGACCCAGTACTTC.

This clonotype was detected many times. The chain uses TRBV7-2 and TRBJ2-1; TRBD2 matches 10 bases. Germline values: CDR1 SGHTA, CDR2 FQGNSA. Unmatched junction bases numbered 13, after V lost 1 base and J lost 10 bases. The length of the CDR3 is 17 residues. The CDR3 bases are TGTGCCAGCAGCTTAGTCCCTAGCGGGGGCCTCCGCTCGGAGCAGTTCTTC. Amino acid sequence: CASSLVPSGGLRSEQFF. The full variable domain, in which reference TRBV7-2 and TRBJ2-1 provide the parts outside the CDR3, is GAGVSQSPSNKVTEKGKDVELRCDPISGHTALYWYRQSLGQGLEFLIYFQGNSAPDKSGLPSDRFSAERTGGSVSTLTIQRTQQEDSAVYLCASSLVPSGGLRSEQFFGPGTRLTVL.

In this sample, this clonotype turned up many times. V gene TRBV5-1 combines with J gene TRBJ1-1, with 9 bases aligning to TRBD1. The ends lost 0 bases at V and 1 base at J; junction bases unmatched: 7. In germline, CDR1 is SGHRS, CDR2 YFSETQ. The CDR3 totals 17 residues. CDR3 region: CASSLDIRQGENTEAFF. The CDR3 nucleotides read TGCGCCAGCAGCTTGGACATAAGACAGGGGGAGAACACTGAAGCTTTCTTT.

This chain connects TRBV7-2 to TRBJ1-1, with D possibly being TRBD1 (5 bases). CDR3 size: 17 residues. Trimming removed 0 bases at V and 2 bases at J, with 16 bases between. The germline CDR1 and CDR2 sequences are SGHTA and FQGNSA. This CDR3 is CASSLAVLGAANTEAFF. CDR3 nucleotides: TGTGCCAGCAGCTTAGCGGTTTTAGGGGCAGCCAACACTGAAGCTTTCTTT.

J is TRBJ2-7 and V is TRBV6-2 or TRBV6-3; a weak D match, TRBD2 (5 bases). The V gene's germline CDR1 is MNHEY and CDR2 SVGEGT. V was shortened by 6 bases and J by 7 bases, with 22 bases between the two germline ends. The CDR3 is made up of 15 amino acids. The CDR3 nucleotides are TGTGCCAGCAGCTCCCCCCCTCGGGGTTTGTGGGAGCAGTACGTC. It specifies CASSSPPRGLWEQYV.

The CDR3 region is CASSELFPYTQYF. CDR3 DNA: TGTGCCAGCAGTGAGTTATTCCCTTATACGCAGTATTTT. The chain combines TRBV25-1 with TRBJ2-3; D not certain. Germline CDR1 reads MGHDK; CDR2 reads SYGVNS. The CDR3 has 13 residues. Trimming cost V 3 bases and J 7 bases, with 11 bases left between them.

This clonotype was found a few times. V and J are TRBV7-9 and TRBJ2-7; possible D gene TRBD1, 6 bases. The CDR3 runs to 15 residues. V was shortened by 0 bases and J by 5 bases, with 14 bases between the two germline ends. In germline, CDR1 is SEHNR, CDR2 FQNEAQ (reference sequence). In DNA form, the CDR3 reads TGTGCCAGCAGCTTAGCGCCAGGGGTGGTTAACGAGCAGTACTTC. This gives the protein CASSLAPGVVNEQYF. Together with reference TRBV7-9 and TRBJ2-7, the CDR3 gives the full variable domain: DTGVSQNPRHKITKRGQNVTFRCDPISEHNRLYWYRQTLGQGPEFLTYFQNEAQLEKSRLLSDRFSAERPKGSFSTLEIQRTEQGDSAMYLCASSLAPGVVNEQYFGPGTRLTVT.

This chain connects TRBV7-9 to TRBJ2-5, with 14 bases aligning to TRBD2. CDR1 is SEHNR, CDR2 FQNEAQ, per germline (reference sequence). The CDR3 is 15 amino acids. Trimming took 5 bases from V and 4 from J; bases not matched to a gene: 3. The CDR3 sequence: CASSTGLAGGETQYF. The CDR3 DNA reads TGTGCCAGCAGCACCGGACTAGCGGGGGGAGAGACCCAGTACTTC.

The chain uses TRBV15 and TRBJ1-2; TRBD1 agrees at 7 bases. J gave up 7 bases and V 0 bases, and 8 bases lay outside the gene matches. The CDR3 covers 15 residues. Germline CDR1 LNHNV, CDR2 YYDKDF (reference sequence). The CDR3 here is CATSRDLGGPGGYTF. In nucleotides, the CDR3 is TGTGCCACCAGCAGAGATCTAGGGGGCCCGGGTGGCTACACCTTC.

At least ten counts were recorded for this clonotype. The rearrangement uses TRBV29-1 and TRBJ1-1; 8 bases line up with TRBD1. The CDR3 has 14 amino acids. Germline-derived CDR1 and CDR2 are SQVTM and ANQGSEA. V was pared by 6 bases and J by 4 bases, with 10 bases of the junction left unmatched. The CDR3 DNA reads as TGCAGCGTAAGCAGACAGGGGTGGAGCACTGAAGCTTTCTTT. Residues: CSVSRQGWSTEAFF.

The CDR3 DNA is TGTGCCAGCAGAAGTGGACCCTGGGGTTCACCCCTCCACTTT. This encodes CASRSGPWGSPLHF. This chain links TRBV12-3 or TRBV12-4 with TRBJ1-6; no clear D gene. V gave up 6 bases and J gave up 9 bases, with 15 bases separating them. This CDR3 spans 14 amino acids.